This entry is about one TCR beta chain. Trimming cost V 6 bases and J 2 bases, with 14 bases left between them. This CDR3 contains 14 residues. Germline CDR1 and CDR2: SGHTA and FQGTGA. As processed by the authors: Amplification with reference gene primers provided the estimates of nucleated cell counts. TCRdb's copy holds only in-frame clones and misses some; the assay was immunoSEQ multiplex PCR. V and J calls plus clone size are reproduced from that table; the DNA served to infer D and trimming. The sample lists roughly 150,000 clones, around four fifths occurring once. This sample stems from a study of blood T cell repertoires in COVID-19. Study-level background: Specimens from acute and convalescent COVID-19 originated in the United States, Italy and Spain.

The Seattle patients, enrolled during active infection, were followed longitudinally. Sequencing was done on a sample of peripheral blood. V is TRBV7-3 and J is TRBJ2-7; D might be TRBD2 (6 bases). The clonotype comes from a woman over 75 with COVID-19, enrolled during active disease. The CDR3 loop is CASSPRDSAYEQYF. The DNA of the CDR3 is TGTGCCAGCAGTCCCCGGGACTCTGCCTACGAGCAGTACTTC.